This T cell receptor beta chain originates from a study of identifying expanded T cells in peripheral blood. The CDR3 runs 15 residues. In germline, CDR1 is LNHDA, CDR2 SQIVND (reference sequence). The V gene end was trimmed by 7 bases and the J gene end by 0 bases; junction bases not matched to a gene: 5. Only in-frame clones appear in the TCRdb table, and some are missing; sequencing was by immunoSEQ multiplex PCR. The table records roughly 81,000 clones, about 83% of them present only once. This chain links TRBV19 with TRBJ2-2; 7 bases are shared with TRBD1. This sequence originates from a person between 18 and 75 years old in good health. Sequences were obtained from blood. CDR3 sequence: CASKIGTANTGELFF. The CDR3 DNA reads TGTGCCAGTAAAATAGGGACAGCGAACACCGGGGAGCTGTTTTTT. Together with reference TRBV19 and TRBJ2-2, the CDR3 gives the full variable domain: DGGITQSPKYLFRKEGQNVTLSCEQNLNHDAMYWYRQDPGQGLRLIYYSQIVNDFQKGDIAEGYSVSREKKESFPLTVTSAQKNPTAFYLCASKIGTANTGELFFGEGSRLTVL.